This T cell receptor beta chain stems from a study of CXCR3-negative and CXCR3-positive naive CD8 T cells. Triplicates of some 300,000 cells were sorted from each CD8+ T cell subset. The TRB libraries of cDNA were built by UMI-labeled 5' RACE. After re-calling the 5' RACE reads, TCRdb lists one entry per CDR3 protein, DNA absent. Here the sample table reports some 50,000 distinct CDR3 sequences. The length of the CDR3 is 11 residues. This chain joins TRBV12-3 or TRBV12-4 and TRBJ2-7; the TCRdb call, TRBD1, lacks DNA for checking. This TCR was recovered from a human donor in good health. Some clones in this sample may be carry-over from other donors' samples. Sequencing was carried out using naive CXCR3- CD8+ T cells from blood. As for subset: CD45RO-CCR7+CD27+CD95- naive CD8+ T cells lacking CXCR3 (TNR3-). CDR3 loop: CASSPRTEQYF.